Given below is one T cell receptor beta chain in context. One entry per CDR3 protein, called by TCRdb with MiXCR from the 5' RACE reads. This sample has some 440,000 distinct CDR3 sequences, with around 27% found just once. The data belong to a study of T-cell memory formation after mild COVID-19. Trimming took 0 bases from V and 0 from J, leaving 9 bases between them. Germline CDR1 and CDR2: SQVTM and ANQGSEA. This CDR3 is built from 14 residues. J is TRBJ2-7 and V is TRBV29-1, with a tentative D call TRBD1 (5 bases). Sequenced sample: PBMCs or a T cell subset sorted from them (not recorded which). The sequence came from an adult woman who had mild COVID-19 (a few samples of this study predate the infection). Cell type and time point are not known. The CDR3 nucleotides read TGCAGCGTTGAAGATGGGGCCAGCTCCTACGAGCAGTACTTC. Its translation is CSVEDGASSYEQYF.